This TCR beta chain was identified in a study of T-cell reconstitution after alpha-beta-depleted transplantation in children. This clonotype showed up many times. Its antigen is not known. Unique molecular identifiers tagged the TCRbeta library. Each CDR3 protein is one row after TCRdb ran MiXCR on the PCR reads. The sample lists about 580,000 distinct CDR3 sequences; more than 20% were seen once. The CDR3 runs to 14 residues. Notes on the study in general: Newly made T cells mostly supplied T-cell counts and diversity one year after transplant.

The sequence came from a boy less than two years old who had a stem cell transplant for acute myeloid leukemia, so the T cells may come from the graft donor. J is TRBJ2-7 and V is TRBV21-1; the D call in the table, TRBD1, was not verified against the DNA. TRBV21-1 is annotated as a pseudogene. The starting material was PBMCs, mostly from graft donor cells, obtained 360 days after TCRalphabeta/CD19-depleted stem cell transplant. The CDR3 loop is CASSWNDREYEQYF. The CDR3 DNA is TGTGCCAGCAGCTGGAATGACAGGGAGTACGAGCAGTACTTC.